This TCR beta chain was recorded in a study of CXCR3-negative and CXCR3-positive naive CD8 T cells. The study sorted every CD8+ T cell subset in triplicate at 310,000 or so cells each. Study findings and constraints: Naive cells that were CXCR3-positive had more hydrophobic TRB CDR3s (compared with CXCR3-negative naive cells).

Via 5' RACE with UMI labels, TRB cDNA libraries were prepared. TCRdb reprocessed the 5' RACE reads, keeping one entry per CDR3 protein, no DNA. Here the sample table reports more than 100,000 distinct CDR3 sequences. Points on this clonotype: Its antigen is unknown.

This CDR3 is 16 amino acids long. CDR1 and CDR2 from the germline V gene are MGHRA and YSYEKL. This TCR came from a human donor in good health. Some clones in this sample may be carry-over from other donors' samples. The sample taken for sequencing was naive CXCR3+ CD8+ T cells from blood. Subset here: CD45RO-CCR7+CD27+CD95- naive CD8+ T cells expressing CXCR3 (TNR3+). This chain links TRBV4-1 with TRBJ2-7; absent DNA, TCRdb's TRBD2 call cannot be checked. CDR3 region: CASSQERQALYYEQYF.